What follows describes a single T cell receptor (beta chain). This entry belongs to a study of blood T cell repertoires in COVID-19. For the study at large: Some COVID-19 samples were acute and others convalescent; all came from the United States, Italy and Spain.

Germline V gives CDR1 SQVTM, CDR2 ANQGSEA. This CDR3 region has 13 residues. V dropped 7 bases and J dropped 3 bases, with 15 bases sitting between them. Per the study methods: Scientists estimated how many nucleated cells there were by amplifying reference gene primers. Some clones are missing from TCRdb's copy, which holds only in-frame ones; the method was immunoSEQ multiplex PCR. That table gives V, J and clone size, and the DNA gave D and trimming. In the table there are a few hundred thousand clones, roughly 84% of which are singletons. The receptor's source is a woman aged 40 to 55 who had recovered from COVID-19. The J gene is TRBJ1-1, the V gene TRBV29-1; a possible D gene is TRBD1 (5 bases). The sequenced sample was peripheral blood. The CDR3 DNA is TGCAGCGGGAAAACAGGCTTCGACACTGAAGCTTTCTTT. Translated, it gives CSGKTGFDTEAFF.